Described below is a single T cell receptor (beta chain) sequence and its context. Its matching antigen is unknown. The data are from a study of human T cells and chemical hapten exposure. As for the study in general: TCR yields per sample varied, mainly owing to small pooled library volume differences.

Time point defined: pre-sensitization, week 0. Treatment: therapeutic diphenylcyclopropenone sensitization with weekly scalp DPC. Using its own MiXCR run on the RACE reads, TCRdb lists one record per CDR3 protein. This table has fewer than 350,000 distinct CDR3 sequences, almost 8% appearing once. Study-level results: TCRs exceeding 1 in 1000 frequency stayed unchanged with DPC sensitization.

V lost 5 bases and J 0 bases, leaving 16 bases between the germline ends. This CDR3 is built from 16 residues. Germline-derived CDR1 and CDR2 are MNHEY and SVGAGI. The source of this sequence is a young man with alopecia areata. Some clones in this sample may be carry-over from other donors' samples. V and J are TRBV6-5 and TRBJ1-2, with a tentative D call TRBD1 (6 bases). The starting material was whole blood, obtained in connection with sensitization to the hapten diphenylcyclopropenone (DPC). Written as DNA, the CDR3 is TGTGCCAGCAGTATTTCTACAGGGCGAGCTAACTATGGCTACACCTTC. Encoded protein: CASSISTGRANYGYTF.